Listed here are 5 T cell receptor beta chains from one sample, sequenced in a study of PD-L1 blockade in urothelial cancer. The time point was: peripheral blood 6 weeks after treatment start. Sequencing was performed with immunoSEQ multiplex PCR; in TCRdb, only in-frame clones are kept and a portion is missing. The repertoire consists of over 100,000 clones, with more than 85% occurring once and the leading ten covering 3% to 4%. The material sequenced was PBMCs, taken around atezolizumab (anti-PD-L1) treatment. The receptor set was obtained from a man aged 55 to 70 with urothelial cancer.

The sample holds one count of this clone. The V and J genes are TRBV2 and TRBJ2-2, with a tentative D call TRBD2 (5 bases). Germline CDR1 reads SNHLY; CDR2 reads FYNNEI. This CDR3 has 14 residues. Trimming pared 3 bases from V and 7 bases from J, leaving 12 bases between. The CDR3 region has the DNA TGTGCCAGCAGTGACGGGGAGTATGTCGGGGAGCTGTTTTTT. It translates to CASSDGEYVGELFF.

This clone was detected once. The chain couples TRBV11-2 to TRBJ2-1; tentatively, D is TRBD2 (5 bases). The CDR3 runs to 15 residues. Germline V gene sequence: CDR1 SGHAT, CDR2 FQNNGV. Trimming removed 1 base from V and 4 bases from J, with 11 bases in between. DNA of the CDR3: TGTGCCAGCAGCTTAGCGGGAACATCATACAATGAGCAGTTCTTC. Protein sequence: CASSLAGTSYNEQFF.

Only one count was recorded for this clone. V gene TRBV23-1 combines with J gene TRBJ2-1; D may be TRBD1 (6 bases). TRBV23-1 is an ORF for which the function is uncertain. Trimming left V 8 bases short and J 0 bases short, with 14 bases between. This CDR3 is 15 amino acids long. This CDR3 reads CASDRLGFSYNEQFF. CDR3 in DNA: TGCGCCAGCGACAGGCTGGGGTTCTCCTACAATGAGCAGTTCTTC.

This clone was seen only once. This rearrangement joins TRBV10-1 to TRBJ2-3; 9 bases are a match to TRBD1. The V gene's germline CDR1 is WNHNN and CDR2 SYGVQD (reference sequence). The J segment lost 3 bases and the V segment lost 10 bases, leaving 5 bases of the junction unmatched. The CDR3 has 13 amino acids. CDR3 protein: CATPDRGTDTQYF. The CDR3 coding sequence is TGCGCCACCCCGGACAGGGGAACAGATACGCAGTATTTT.

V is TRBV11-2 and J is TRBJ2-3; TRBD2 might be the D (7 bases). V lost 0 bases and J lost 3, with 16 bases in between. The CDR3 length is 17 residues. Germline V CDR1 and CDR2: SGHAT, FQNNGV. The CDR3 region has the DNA TGTGCCAGCAGCTTAGATTTTGGGGGGGGGCTTACAGATACGCAGTATTTT. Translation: CASSLDFGGGLTDTQYF.